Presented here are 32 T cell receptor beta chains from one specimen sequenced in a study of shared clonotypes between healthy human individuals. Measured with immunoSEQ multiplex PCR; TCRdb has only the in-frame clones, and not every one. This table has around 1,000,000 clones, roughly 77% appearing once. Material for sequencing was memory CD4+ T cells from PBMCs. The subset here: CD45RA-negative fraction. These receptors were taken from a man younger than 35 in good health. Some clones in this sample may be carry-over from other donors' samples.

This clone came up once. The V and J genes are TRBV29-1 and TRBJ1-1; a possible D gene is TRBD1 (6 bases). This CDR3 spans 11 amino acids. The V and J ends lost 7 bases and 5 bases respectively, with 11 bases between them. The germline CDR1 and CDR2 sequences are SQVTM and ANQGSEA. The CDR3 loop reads CSATGRTEAFF. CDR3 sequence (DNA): TGCAGCGCCACAGGGCGGACTGAAGCTTTCTTT.

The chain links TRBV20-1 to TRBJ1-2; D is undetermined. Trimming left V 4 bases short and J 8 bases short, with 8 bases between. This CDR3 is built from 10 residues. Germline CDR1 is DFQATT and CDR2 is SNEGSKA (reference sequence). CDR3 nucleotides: TGCAGTGCTACACGGGAGGGCTACACCTTC. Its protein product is CSATREGYTF.

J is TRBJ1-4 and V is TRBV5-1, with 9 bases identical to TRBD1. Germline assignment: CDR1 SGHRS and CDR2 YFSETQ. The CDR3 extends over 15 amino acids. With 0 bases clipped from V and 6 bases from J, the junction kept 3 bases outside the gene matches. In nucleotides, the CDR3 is TGCGCCAGCAGCTTGGTACAGGGGGCGGATGAAAAACTGTTTTTT. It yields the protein CASSLVQGADEKLFF.

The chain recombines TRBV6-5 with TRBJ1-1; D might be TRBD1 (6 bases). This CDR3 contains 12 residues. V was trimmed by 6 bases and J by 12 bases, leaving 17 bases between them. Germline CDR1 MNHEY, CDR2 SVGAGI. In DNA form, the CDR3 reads TGTGCCAGCAGGGGAGTCGGGGGCGCGACTTTCTTT. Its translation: CASRGVGGATFF.

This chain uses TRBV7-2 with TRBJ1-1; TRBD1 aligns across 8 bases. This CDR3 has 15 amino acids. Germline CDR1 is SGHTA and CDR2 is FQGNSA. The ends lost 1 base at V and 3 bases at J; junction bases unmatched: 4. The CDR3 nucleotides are TGTGCCAGCAGCTTAGACTACAGGGGGGACACTGAAGCTTTCTTT. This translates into CASSLDYRGDTEAFF.

The CDR3 loop is CASSMVGGYEQYF. The DNA of the CDR3 is TGTGCCAGTAGTATGGTAGGGGGATACGAGCAGTACTTC. The chain recombines TRBV19 with TRBJ2-7; weak D call: TRBD1 (6 bases). The germline V and J ends were trimmed by 3 bases and 4 bases, with 10 bases remaining between them. The CDR3 is 13 amino acids. From germline, CDR1 is LNHDA and CDR2 SQIVND (reference sequence).

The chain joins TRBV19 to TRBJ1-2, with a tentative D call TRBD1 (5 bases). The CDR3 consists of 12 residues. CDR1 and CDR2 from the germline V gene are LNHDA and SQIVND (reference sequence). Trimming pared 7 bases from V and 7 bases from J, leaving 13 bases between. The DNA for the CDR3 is TGTGCCAGTAATGCAGGGCCAAGTGGCTACACCTTC. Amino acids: CASNAGPSGYTF.

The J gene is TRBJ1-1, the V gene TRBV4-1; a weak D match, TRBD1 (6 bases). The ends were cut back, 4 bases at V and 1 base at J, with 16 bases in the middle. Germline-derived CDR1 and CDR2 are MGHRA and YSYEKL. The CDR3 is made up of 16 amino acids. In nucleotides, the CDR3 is TGCGCCAGCAGCCCCAACCTTGGGGGGGCGAACACTGAAGCTTTCTTT. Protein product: CASSPNLGGANTEAFF.

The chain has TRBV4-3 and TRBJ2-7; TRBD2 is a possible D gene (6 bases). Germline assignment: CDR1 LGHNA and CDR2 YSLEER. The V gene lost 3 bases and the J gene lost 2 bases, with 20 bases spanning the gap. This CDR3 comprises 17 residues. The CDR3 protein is CASSQSTPFSGPYEQYF. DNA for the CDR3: TGCGCCAGCAGCCAGTCCACCCCATTTAGCGGCCCCTACGAGCAGTACTTC.

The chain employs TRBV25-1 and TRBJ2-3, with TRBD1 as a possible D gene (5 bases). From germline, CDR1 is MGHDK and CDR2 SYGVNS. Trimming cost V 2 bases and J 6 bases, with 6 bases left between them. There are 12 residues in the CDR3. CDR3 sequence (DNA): TGTGCCAGCAGTGAAAAGGGGGATACGCAGTATTTT. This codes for CASSEKGDTQYF.

For the CDR3, the DNA is TGTGCCAGCAGCCAAGAAGTAGCGTCTCCGCGCGAGCAGTACTTC. It translates to CASSQEVASPREQYF. This chain connects TRBV4-2 to TRBJ2-7, with TRBD2 as a possible D gene (5 bases). V lost 0 bases, J lost 6 bases, and 15 bases lay in between. Germline V gene sequence: CDR1 LGHNA, CDR2 YNFKEQ. The CDR3 is made up of 15 amino acids.

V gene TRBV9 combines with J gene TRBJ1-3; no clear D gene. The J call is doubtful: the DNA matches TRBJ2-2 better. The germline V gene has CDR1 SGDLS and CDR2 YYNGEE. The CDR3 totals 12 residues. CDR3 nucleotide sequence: TGTGCCAGCGGAGTGAACACCGGGGAGCTGTTTTTT. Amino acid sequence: CASGVNTGELFF.

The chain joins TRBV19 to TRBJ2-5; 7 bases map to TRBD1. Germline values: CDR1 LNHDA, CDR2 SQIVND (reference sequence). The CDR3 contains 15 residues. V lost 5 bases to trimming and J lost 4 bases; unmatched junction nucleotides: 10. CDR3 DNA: TGTGCCAGTAGTTCAATACGACAGGGTGGAGAGACCCAGTACTTC. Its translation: CASSSIRQGGETQYF.

The DNA of the CDR3 is TGCGCCAGCAGCTTGGGGGCCAGAGGCCCCGGAAACACCATATATTTT. Amino acid sequence: CASSLGARGPGNTIYF. This chain uses TRBV5-1 with TRBJ1-3, with unresolved D. Trimming pared 0 bases from V and 4 bases from J, leaving 14 bases between. The CDR3 runs to 16 residues. The germline V gene has CDR1 SGHRS and CDR2 YFSETQ. Drawing the rest from reference TRBV5-1 and TRBJ1-3, the complete variable domain is KAGVTQTPRYLIKTRGQQVTLSCSPISGHRSVSWYQQTPGQGLQFLFEYFSETQRNKGNFPGRFSGRQFSNSRSEMNVSTLELGDSALYLCASSLGARGPGNTIYFGEGSWLTVV.

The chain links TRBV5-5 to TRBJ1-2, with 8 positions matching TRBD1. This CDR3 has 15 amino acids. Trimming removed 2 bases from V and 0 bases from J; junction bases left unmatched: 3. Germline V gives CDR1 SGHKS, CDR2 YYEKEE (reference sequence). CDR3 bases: TGTGCCAGCAGCTTTCAGGGGGCGACTAACTATGGCTACACCTTC. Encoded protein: CASSFQGATNYGYTF.

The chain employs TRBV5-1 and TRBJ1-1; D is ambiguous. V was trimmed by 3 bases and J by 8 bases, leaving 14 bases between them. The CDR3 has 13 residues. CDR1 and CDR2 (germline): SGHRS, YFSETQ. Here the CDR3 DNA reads TGCGCCAGCAGCTCCCAGGCCGACGGGGAAGCTTTCTTT. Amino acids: CASSSQADGEAFF.

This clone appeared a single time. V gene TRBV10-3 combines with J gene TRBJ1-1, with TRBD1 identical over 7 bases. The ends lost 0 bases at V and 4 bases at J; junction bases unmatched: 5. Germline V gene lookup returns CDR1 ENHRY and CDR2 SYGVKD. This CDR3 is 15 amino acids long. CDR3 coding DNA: TGTGCCATCAGTGAGTCGACAGGGTTTGGCACTGAAGCTTTCTTT. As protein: CAISESTGFGTEAFF.

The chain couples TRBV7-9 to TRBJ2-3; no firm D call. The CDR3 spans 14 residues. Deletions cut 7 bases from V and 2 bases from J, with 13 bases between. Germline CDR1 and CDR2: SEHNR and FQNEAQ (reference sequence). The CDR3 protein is CASTLGPFTDTQYF. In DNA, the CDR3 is TGTGCCAGCACCCTCGGTCCTTTCACAGATACGCAGTATTTT.

The CDR3 region has the DNA TGTGCCAGCAGCGGTAGCAGACAGGGCGGGGAGCAGTTCTTC. This sequence encodes CASSGSRQGGEQFF. The V and J genes are TRBV7-2 and TRBJ2-1, with 7 bases fitting TRBD1. V dropped 5 bases and J dropped 10; count of bases not matched to a gene: 11. Germline V CDR1 and CDR2: SGHTA, FQGNSA. The CDR3 is made up of 14 amino acids.

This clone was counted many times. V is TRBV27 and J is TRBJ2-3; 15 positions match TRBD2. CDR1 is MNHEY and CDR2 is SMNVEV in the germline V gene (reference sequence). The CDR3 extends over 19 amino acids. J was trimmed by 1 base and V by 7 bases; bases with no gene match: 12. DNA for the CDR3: TGTGCCAGCATTCCCGGACTAGCGGGAGGGCCGGGTGGCACAGATACGCAGTATTTT. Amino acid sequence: CASIPGLAGGPGGTDTQYF.

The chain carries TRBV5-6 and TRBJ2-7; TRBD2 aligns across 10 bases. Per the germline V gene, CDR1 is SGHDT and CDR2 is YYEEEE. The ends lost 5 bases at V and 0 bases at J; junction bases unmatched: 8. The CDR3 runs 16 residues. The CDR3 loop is CASRRLAGDHSYEQYF. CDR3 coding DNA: TGTGCCAGCAGGAGACTAGCGGGTGACCACTCCTACGAGCAGTACTTC.

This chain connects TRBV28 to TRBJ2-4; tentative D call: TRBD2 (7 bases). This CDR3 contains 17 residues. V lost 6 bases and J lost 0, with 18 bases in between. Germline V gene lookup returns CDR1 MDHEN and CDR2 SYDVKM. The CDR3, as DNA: TGTGCCAGCAGCCCCCCCATCGGGGGGCTAGCCAAAAACATTCAGTACTTC. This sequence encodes CASSPPIGGLAKNIQYF.

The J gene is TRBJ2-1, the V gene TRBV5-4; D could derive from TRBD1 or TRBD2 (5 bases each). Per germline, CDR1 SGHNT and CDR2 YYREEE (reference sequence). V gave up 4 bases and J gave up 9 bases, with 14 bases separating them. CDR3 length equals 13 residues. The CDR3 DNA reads TGTGCCAGCAGCCCACTGAGGGGCGTTGAGCAGTTCTTC. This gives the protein CASSPLRGVEQFF.

DNA of the CDR3: TGTGCCAGCAGCGTAGGGGGTGTTCTCGGCGAGCAGTACTTC. Its protein product is CASSVGGVLGEQYF. The V and J genes are TRBV9 and TRBJ2-7; D not resolved. Deletions cut 0 bases from V and 6 bases from J, with 13 bases between. Germline V lookup: CDR1 SGDLS, CDR2 YYNGEE. The CDR3 spans 14 residues.

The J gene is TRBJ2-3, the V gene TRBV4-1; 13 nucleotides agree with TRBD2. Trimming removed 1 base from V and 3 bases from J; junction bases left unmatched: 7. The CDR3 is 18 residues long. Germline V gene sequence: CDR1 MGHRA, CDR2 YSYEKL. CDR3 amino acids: CASSQGRLAGGPTDTQYF. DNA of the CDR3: TGCGCCAGCAGCCAAGGGCGACTAGCGGGAGGTCCTACAGATACGCAGTATTTT.

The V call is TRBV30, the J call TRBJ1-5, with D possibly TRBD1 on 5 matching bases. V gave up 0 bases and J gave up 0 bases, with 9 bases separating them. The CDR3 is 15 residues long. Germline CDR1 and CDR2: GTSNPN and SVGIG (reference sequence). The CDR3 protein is CAWSVVGHSNQPQHF. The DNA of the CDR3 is TGTGCCTGGAGTGTAGTCGGACATAGCAATCAGCCCCAGCATTTT.

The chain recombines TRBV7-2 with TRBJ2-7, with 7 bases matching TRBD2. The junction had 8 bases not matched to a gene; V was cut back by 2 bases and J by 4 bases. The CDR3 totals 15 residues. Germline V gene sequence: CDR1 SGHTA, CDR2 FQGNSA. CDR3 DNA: TGTGCCAGCAGCTTATTGGCTAGCGGAGCTTACGAGCAGTACTTC. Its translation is CASSLLASGAYEQYF.

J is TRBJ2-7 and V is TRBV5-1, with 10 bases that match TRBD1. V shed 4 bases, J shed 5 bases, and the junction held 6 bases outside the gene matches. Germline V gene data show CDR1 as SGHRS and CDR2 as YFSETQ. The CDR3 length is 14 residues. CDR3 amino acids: CASSQRQGADEQYF. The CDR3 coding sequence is TGCGCCAGCAGCCAACGACAGGGGGCGGACGAGCAGTACTTC.

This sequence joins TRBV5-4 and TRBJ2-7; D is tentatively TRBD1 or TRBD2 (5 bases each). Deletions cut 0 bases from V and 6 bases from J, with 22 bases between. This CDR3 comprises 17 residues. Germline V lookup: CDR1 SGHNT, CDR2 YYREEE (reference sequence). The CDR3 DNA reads TGTGCCAGCAGCTTGGGTCGCACGGGACCTAGACCCCTCGAGCAGTACTTC. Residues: CASSLGRTGPRPLEQYF.

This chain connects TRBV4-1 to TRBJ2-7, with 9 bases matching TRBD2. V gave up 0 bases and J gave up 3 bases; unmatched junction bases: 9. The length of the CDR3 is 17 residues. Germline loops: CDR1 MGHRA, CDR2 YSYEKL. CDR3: CASSQESGLAGHYEQYF. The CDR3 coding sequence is TGCGCCAGCAGCCAAGAAAGTGGGCTAGCGGGACACTACGAGCAGTACTTC.

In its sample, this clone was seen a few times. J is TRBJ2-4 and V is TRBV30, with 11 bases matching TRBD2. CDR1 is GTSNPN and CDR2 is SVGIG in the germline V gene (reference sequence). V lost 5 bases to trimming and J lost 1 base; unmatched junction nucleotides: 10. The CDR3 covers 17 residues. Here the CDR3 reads CAWDSFSGRAAKNIQYF. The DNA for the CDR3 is TGTGCCTGGGACAGCTTTAGCGGGAGGGCCGCCAAAAACATTCAGTACTTC.

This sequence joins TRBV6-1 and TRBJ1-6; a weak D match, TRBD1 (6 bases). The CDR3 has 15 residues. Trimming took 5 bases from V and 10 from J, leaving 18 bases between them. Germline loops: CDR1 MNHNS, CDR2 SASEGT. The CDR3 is CASSINRVVGSPLHF. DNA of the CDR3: TGTGCCAGCAGTATAAACAGGGTTGTAGGCTCACCCCTCCACTTT.